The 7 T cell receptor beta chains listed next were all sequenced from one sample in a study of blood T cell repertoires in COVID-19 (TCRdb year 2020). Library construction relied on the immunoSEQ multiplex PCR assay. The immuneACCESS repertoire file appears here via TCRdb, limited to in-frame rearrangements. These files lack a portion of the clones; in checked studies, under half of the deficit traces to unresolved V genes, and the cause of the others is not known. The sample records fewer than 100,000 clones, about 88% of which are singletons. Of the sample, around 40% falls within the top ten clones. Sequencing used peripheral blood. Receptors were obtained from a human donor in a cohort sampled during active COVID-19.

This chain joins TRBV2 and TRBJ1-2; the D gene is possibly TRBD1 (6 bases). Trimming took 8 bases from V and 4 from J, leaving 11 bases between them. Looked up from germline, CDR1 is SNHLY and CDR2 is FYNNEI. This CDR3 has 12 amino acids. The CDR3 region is CASLAGVYGYTF. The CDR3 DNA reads TGTGCCAGCTTGGCAGGGGTCTATGGCTACACCTTC.

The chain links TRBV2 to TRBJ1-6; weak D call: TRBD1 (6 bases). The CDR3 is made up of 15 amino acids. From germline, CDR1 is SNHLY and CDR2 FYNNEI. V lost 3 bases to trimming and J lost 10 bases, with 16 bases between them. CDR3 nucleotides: TGTGCCAGCAGTGACAGGGCAGGGGAAGGATCACCCCTCCACTTT. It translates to CASSDRAGEGSPLHF.

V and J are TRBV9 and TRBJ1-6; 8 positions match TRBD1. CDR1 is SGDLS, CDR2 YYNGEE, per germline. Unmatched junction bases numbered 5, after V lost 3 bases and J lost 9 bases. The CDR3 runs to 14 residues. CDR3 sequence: CASSADRVLSPLHF. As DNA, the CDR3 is TGTGCCAGCAGCGCGGACAGGGTCCTTTCACCCCTCCACTTT.

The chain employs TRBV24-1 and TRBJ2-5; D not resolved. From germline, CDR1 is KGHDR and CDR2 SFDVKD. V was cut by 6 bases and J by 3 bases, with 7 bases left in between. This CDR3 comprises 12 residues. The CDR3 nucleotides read TGTGCCACCAGTTCCTCCGAAGAGACCCAGTACTTC. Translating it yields CATSSSEETQYF.

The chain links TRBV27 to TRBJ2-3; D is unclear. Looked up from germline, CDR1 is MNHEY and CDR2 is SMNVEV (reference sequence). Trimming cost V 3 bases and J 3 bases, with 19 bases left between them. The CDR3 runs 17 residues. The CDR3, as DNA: TGTGCCAGCAGTTTCAAACCCCCCGGGTCGGTAACAGATACGCAGTATTTT. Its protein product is CASSFKPPGSVTDTQYF.

In nucleotides, the CDR3 is TGTGCCAGCAGTGAAGGTTTGGCAGGGGGAGAGGCCTACGAGCAGTACTTC. This codes for CASSEGLAGGEAYEQYF. The gene calls are TRBV2 and TRBJ2-7; 7 bases are shared with TRBD1. Germline V gene data show CDR1 as SNHLY and CDR2 as FYNNEI. The CDR3 runs to 17 residues. Unmatched junction bases numbered 11, after V lost 1 base and J lost 2 bases.

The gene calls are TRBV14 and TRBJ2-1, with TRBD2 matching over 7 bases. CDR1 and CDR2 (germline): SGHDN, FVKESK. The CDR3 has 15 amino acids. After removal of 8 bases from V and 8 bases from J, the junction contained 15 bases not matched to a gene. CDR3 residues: CASGRSGAPLDEQFF. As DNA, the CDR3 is TGTGCCAGCGGCAGGAGCGGGGCTCCCCTGGATGAGCAGTTCTTC.